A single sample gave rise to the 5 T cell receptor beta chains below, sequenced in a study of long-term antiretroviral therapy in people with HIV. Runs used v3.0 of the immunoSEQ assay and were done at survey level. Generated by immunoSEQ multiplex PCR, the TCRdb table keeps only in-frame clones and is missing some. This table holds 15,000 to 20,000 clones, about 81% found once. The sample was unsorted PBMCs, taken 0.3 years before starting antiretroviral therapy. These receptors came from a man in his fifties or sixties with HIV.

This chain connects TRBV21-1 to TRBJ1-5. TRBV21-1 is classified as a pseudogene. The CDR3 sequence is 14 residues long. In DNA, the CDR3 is TGTGCCAGCAGCAACGGGTGGGAAGGGCAGCCCCAGCATTTT. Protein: CASSNGWEGQPQHF.

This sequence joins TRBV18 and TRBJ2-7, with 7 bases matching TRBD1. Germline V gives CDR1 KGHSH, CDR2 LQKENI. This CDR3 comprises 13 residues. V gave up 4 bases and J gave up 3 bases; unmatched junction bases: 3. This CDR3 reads CASSQTGVYEQYF. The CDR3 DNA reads TGTGCCAGCTCACAAACAGGGGTCTACGAGCAGTACTTC.

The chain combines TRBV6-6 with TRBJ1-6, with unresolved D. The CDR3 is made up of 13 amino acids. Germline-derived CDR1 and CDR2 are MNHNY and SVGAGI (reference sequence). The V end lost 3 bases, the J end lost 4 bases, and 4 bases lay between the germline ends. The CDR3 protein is CASSYAYNSPLHF. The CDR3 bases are TGTGCCAGCAGTTATGCTTATAATTCACCCCTCCACTTT.

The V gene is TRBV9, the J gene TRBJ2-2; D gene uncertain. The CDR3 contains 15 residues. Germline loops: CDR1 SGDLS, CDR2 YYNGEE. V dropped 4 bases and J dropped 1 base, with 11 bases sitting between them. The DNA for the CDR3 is TGTGCCAGCAGCCAACGTGCAGGGAACACCGGGGAGCTGTTTTTT. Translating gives CASSQRAGNTGELFF.

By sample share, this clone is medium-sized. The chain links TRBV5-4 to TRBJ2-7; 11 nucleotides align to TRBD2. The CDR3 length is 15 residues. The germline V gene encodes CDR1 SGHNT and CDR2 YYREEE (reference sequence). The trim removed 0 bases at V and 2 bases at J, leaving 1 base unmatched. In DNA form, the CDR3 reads TGTGCCAGCAGCTTGGGACTAGCGGGGCCCTACGAGCAGTACTTC. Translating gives CASSLGLAGPYEQYF.